The entry below describes one T cell receptor beta chain. Its antigen is as yet unknown. The record originates from a study of T cell responses to AZD1222 COVID-19 vaccine. Overall study findings and caveats: Nearly half of spike-specific TCRs reportedly target unmutated variant regions. Clonal diversity was possibly underestimated, and white British individuals and females predominated among donors.

V gave up 2 bases and J gave up 0 bases, with 4 bases separating them. The CDR3 loop spans 13 amino acids. CDR1 KGHSH and CDR2 LQKENI come from the germline V gene. The protocol was immunoSEQ multiplex PCR, while the TCRdb copy is restricted to in-frame clones and leaves out a portion. This table has about 94,000 clones, roughly 90% appearing once. This TCR came from an adult in good health. The input for sequencing was peripheral blood, taken on day 0 of AZD1222 vaccination. This chain uses TRBV18 with TRBJ1-2; the D is unclear. The CDR3 nucleotides are TGTGCCAGCTCACCAGCCGCTAACTATGGCTACACCTTC. This codes for CASSPAANYGYTF.